The sequence of this TCR beta chain was determined in a study of OX40 agonist ivuxolimab in advanced cancers. Study results and caveats: By week 6 at 0.1 to 3.0 mg/kg, blood CD4+ and CD8+ T cells had expanded clonally. Patients who responded partially at 0.1-3.0 mg/kg showed clonal expansion ranking among the lowest.

In the case of this clone: Its antigen is not identified.

Libraries were prepared by immunoSEQ multiplex PCR; TCRdb keeps only in-frame clonotypes and omits some of them. The data contain tens of thousands of clones, about 85% of them singletons. Germline V gives CDR1 SGHAT, CDR2 FQNNGV. Trimming took 0 bases from V and 4 from J, leaving 10 bases between them. CDR3 length equals 14 residues. The chain recombines TRBV11-2 with TRBJ2-7, with no clear D. Sequenced material: CD4+ or CD8+ T cells sorted from blood, taken in a trial of the OX40 agonist ivuxolimab. The sequence derives from an adult with an advanced solid tumor such as melanoma, head and neck, liver or kidney cancer. The chain's CDR3 is CASSLEAPTYEQYF. The DNA for the CDR3 is TGTGCCAGCAGCTTAGAGGCCCCAACATACGAGCAGTACTTC.